These 9 T cell receptor beta chains originate from one sample sequenced in a study of blood T cells in healthy people across ages. Alongside a J-beta primer mix, a sample-barcoded 5' primer served in a second PCR lasting about 7 to 12 cycles. TCRdb reanalysed the 5' RACE reads using MiXCR and keeps one entry per CDR3 protein. The sample lists 650,000 to 1,000,000 distinct CDR3 sequences, 46% occurring once. Material: blood. Receptors were obtained from a man older than 75 in good health.

V gene TRBV5-1 combines with J gene TRBJ2-1, with a tentative D call TRBD1 (6 bases). Trimming removed 4 bases at V and 4 bases at J, with 9 bases between. Per the germline V gene, CDR1 is SGHRS and CDR2 is YFSETQ. The CDR3 spans 13 residues. The DNA for the CDR3 is TGCGCCAGCAGCGTGCAGGGGTACAATGAGCAGTTCTTC. It encodes CASSVQGYNEQFF.

This clonotype occurred many times. The chain carries TRBV5-1 and TRBJ2-1, with TRBD2 matching over 9 bases. V dropped 0 bases and J dropped 0; count of bases not matched to a gene: 4. This CDR3 contains 17 residues. Per germline, CDR1 SGHRS and CDR2 YFSETQ. CDR3 region: CASSLVLAGDSYNEQFF. DNA for the CDR3: TGCGCCAGCAGCTTGGTATTAGCGGGAGACTCCTACAATGAGCAGTTCTTC. The whole variable domain, filled in from reference TRBV5-1 and TRBJ2-1, reads KAGVTQTPRYLIKTRGQQVTLSCSPISGHRSVSWYQQTPGQGLQFLFEYFSETQRNKGNFPGRFSGRQFSNSRSEMNVSTLELGDSALYLCASSLVLAGDSYNEQFFGPGTRLTVL.

Only a few counts were recorded for this clonotype. This chain uses TRBV5-5 with TRBJ1-2; 9 nucleotides match TRBD1. In germline, CDR1 is SGHKS, CDR2 YYEKEE (reference sequence). With V trimmed by 0 bases and J by 4 bases, 1 base remained unmatched. The CDR3 runs to 14 residues. The chain's CDR3 is CASSLEQGAYGYTF. The DNA for the CDR3 is TGTGCCAGCAGCTTGGAACAGGGGGCCTATGGCTACACCTTC. Looking up the rest from reference TRBV5-5 and TRBJ1-2 gives the full variable domain: DAGVTQSPTHLIKTRGQQVTLRCSPISGHKSVSWYQQVLGQGPQFIFQYYEKEERGRGNFPDRFSARQFPNYSSELNVNALLLGDSALYLCASSLEQGAYGYTFGSGTRLTVV.

V gene TRBV20-1 combines with J gene TRBJ2-7, with D possibly matching TRBD2 (6 bases). This CDR3 contains 13 residues. Germline loops: CDR1 DFQATT, CDR2 SNEGSKA (reference sequence). Trimming removed 1 base at V and 6 bases at J, with 13 bases between. The CDR3 loop is CSARVGGNGEQYF. In nucleotides, the CDR3 is TGCAGTGCTAGAGTGGGCGGGAACGGCGAGCAGTACTTC.

Concerning this clonotype itself: A junction boundary mismatches the germline segment, possibly from a read error. The chain recombines TRBV7-7 with TRBJ2-1; 7 bases map to TRBD2. The length of the CDR3 is 13 residues. Germline-derived CDR1 and CDR2 are SSHAT and FNYEAQ (reference sequence). CDR3 protein: CASNTSPSGTQFF. CDR3 coding DNA: TGTGCTAGCAACACCAGCCCTAGCGGCACGCAGTTCTTC.

This clonotype was counted only a few times. CDR3 bases: TGCGCCAGCAGCTTGTTACGGGGGAGGGAGACCCAGTACTTC. Protein sequence: CASSLLRGRETQYF. This chain links TRBV5-1 with TRBJ2-7; perhaps TRBD2 as D (6 bases). The end of the DNA fits TRBJ2-5 better, so the J call may be wrong. The CDR3 runs to 14 residues. Germline CDR1 is SGHRS and CDR2 is YFSETQ.

V gene TRBV27 combines with J gene TRBJ1-5, with TRBD1 as a possible D gene (6 bases). CDR1 MNHEY and CDR2 SMNVEV come from the germline V gene (reference sequence). This CDR3 spans 15 amino acids. Trimming stripped 5 bases from V and 6 bases from J, with 17 bases between. The CDR3 DNA follows: TGTGCCAGCAGTGCCAGGACAGATAGTACTCAGCCCCAGCATTTT. Amino acid sequence: CASSARTDSTQPQHF.

The chain has TRBV3-1 and TRBJ2-5, with D unclear. Trimming shortened V by 3 bases and J by 9 bases, and 11 bases separated the two germline ends. Germline CDR1 is LGHDT and CDR2 is YNNKEL (reference sequence). This CDR3 comprises 12 residues. CDR3 protein: CASSQSLVAQYF. The CDR3 DNA follows: TGTGCCAGCAGCCAGAGCTTGGTGGCCCAGTACTTC.

This clonotype was seen repeatedly, ten times or more. In nucleotides, the CDR3 is TGTGCCAGCAGACTAGCGGGAAGCTCCTACGAGCAGTACTTC. Translating gives CASRLAGSSYEQYF. The V call is TRBV2, the J call TRBJ2-7, with 10 bases that match TRBD2. This CDR3 contains 14 residues. Germline V CDR1 and CDR2: SNHLY, FYNNEI. V gave up 6 bases and J gave up 0 bases; unmatched junction bases: 2.